This is a list of T cell receptor beta chains from one sample in a study of long-term antiretroviral therapy in people with HIV. Profiled with immunoSEQ multiplex PCR; TCRdb holds only in-frame clones, not every one. The repertoire holds over 30,000 clones, with 79% as singletons. The sample consisted of unsorted PBMCs, taken 1.9 years after starting antiretroviral therapy. The receptor set was obtained from a man aged 18 to 29 with HIV. Each CDR3 is given with its conserved first and last residue. The D gene is left open where the match is weak. A row's size may be missing; if present it is once, few, many or a size class.

j_call,v_call,d_call,clone_size,cdr3_nt,cdr3_aa
TRBJ1-1,TRBV28,NA,NA,TGTGCCAGCAGTTTATCGGTGAACACTGAAGCTTTCTTT,CASSLSVNTEAFF
TRBJ1-1,TRBV28,TRBD1,NA,TGTGCCAGCAGTTTGTTTACAGGGGGGACTGAAGCTTTCTTT,CASSLFTGGTEAFF
TRBJ1-1,TRBV2,NA,NA,TGTGCCAGCAGTGTTTCTCTATTTGAGAGGGGGAACACTGAAGCTTTCTTT,CASSVSLFERGNTEAFF
TRBJ1-2,TRBV27,NA,once,TGTGCCAGCAGTTTGTGGACAGATCTAAGAGACTACACCTTC,CASSLWTDLRDYTF
TRBJ1-1,TRBV19,NA,NA,TGTGCCAGTAGTGGACAGAGAAAGAACACTGAAGCTTTCTTT,CASSGQRKNTEAFF
TRBJ2-5,TRBV7-2,NA,NA,TGTGCCAGCAGCTTATTGTTTGAGACCCAGTACTTC,CASSLLFETQYF
TRBJ1-3,TRBV5-1,NA,once,TGCGCCAGCAGCGCCTTAGCAGGGAGTGGAAACACCATATATTTT,CASSALAGSGNTIYF
TRBJ2-5,TRBV28,NA,NA,TGTGCCAGCAGTCCCACCAGGGTGAGCAAAGAGACCCAGTACTTC,CASSPTRVSKETQYF
TRBJ1-3,TRBV7-9,TRBD1,few,TGTGCCAGCAGCTTAGGACAGGGGAGTGACACCATATATTTT,CASSLGQGSDTIYF
TRBJ1-4,TRBV28,NA,NA,TGTGCCAGCAGTTTTGGGGCAACTAATGAAAAACTGTTTTTT,CASSFGATNEKLFF